One sample yielded the 17 T cell receptor beta chains listed below, sequenced in a study of T cell responses to AZD1222 COVID-19 vaccine. Only in-frame clones appear in the TCRdb table, and some are missing; sequencing was by immunoSEQ multiplex PCR. The table records about 110,000 clones, over 80% of them present only once. The sample was peripheral blood, taken 28 days after the second AZD1222 dose. The origin of the receptors is an adult who received the AZD1222 COVID-19 vaccine.

The chain links TRBV5-4 to TRBJ1-2, with TRBD1 as a possible D gene (6 bases). Trimming left V 4 bases short and J 4 bases short, with 17 bases between. The length of the CDR3 is 15 residues. Germline-derived CDR1 and CDR2 are SGHNT and YYREEE (reference sequence). CDR3 sequence (DNA): TGTGCCAGCAGCCGAGACGAGGACAGCAGCTATGGCTACACCTTC. Its translation: CASSRDEDSSYGYTF.

The chain uses TRBV4-1 and TRBJ1-2; D is undetermined. Germline assignment: CDR1 MGHRA and CDR2 YSYEKL. V was pared by 0 bases and J by 2 bases, with 7 bases between. There are 14 residues in the CDR3. The CDR3 spells CASSQDGRNYGYTF. The CDR3 DNA follows: TGCGCCAGCAGCCAAGATGGGAGAAACTATGGCTACACCTTC.

V gene TRBV3-1 (or the pseudogene TRBV3-2) combines with J gene TRBJ2-4; D remains ambiguous. From germline, CDR1 is LGHDT and CDR2 YNNKEL (reference sequence). V shed 4 bases and J shed 1 base, with 14 bases lying between them. This CDR3 contains 16 residues. CDR3 sequence: CASSLDSTRAKNIQYF. The CDR3, as DNA: TGTGCCAGCAGCCTTGACTCCACCCGGGCCAAAAACATTCAGTACTTC.

This clone showed up just once. The chain uses TRBV19 and TRBJ2-1; 8 bases are a match to TRBD2. CDR1 LNHDA and CDR2 SQIVND come from the germline V gene (reference sequence). The J segment lost 0 bases and the V segment lost 1 base, leaving 8 bases of the junction unmatched. This CDR3 has 18 residues. The CDR3 reads CASSIVLAGRTSYNEQFF. Written as DNA, the CDR3 is TGTGCCAGTAGTATAGTGTTAGCGGGAAGAACCTCCTACAATGAGCAGTTCTTC.

The chain carries TRBV2 and TRBJ1-1; D uncertain. Looked up from germline, CDR1 is SNHLY and CDR2 is FYNNEI. With 2 bases removed from V and 7 bases from J, the gap between germline ends came to 14 bases. There are 14 residues in the CDR3. The CDR3 here is CASSENLVWIEAFF. CDR3 coding DNA: TGTGCCAGCAGTGAAAACTTGGTATGGATTGAAGCTTTCTTT.

Only one count was recorded for this clone. V gene TRBV5-5 combines with J gene TRBJ1-2; perhaps TRBD1 as D (5 bases). The germline gives CDR1 SGHKS, CDR2 YYEKEE (reference sequence). The ends were cut back, 5 bases at V and 2 bases at J, with 13 bases in the middle. The CDR3 length is 14 residues. The DNA of the CDR3 is TGTGCCAGCAGAAGTCCAGGGCGAAACTATGGCTACACCTTC. Encoded protein: CASRSPGRNYGYTF.

This clone was seen a single time. The chain links TRBV3-1 (or the pseudogene TRBV3-2) to TRBJ2-7; 11 nucleotides line up with TRBD2. The V gene's germline CDR1 is LGHDT and CDR2 YNNKEL (reference sequence). The CDR3 length is 17 residues. V gave up 1 base and J gave up 4 bases; unmatched junction bases: 9. The CDR3 coding sequence is TGTGCCAGCAGCCAAGTATTAAATAGCGGGAGGGCGTACGAGCAGTACTTC. Its protein product is CASSQVLNSGRAYEQYF.

The chain combines TRBV6-4 with TRBJ1-6, with a possible D match to TRBD1 (6 bases). Looked up from germline, CDR1 is MRHNA and CDR2 is SNTAGT. The CDR3 totals 14 residues. Trimming shortened V by 3 bases and J by 8 bases, and 11 bases separated the two germline ends. This chain's CDR3 is CASSEQNRDSPLHF. CDR3 in DNA: TGTGCCAGCAGTGAGCAGAACAGGGATTCACCCCTCCACTTT.

The chain carries TRBV30 and TRBJ2-1, with D perhaps matching TRBD2 (6 bases). Trimming stripped 5 bases from V and 3 bases from J, with 14 bases between. Germline V gene lookup returns CDR1 GTSNPN and CDR2 SVGIG (reference sequence). The CDR3 is made up of 14 amino acids. CDR3 sequence (DNA): TGTGCCTGGTCGACCGGGACTCGCTACAATGAGCAGTTCTTC. It is translated as CAWSTGTRYNEQFF. Based on the CDR3 plus reference TRBV30 and TRBJ2-1, the full variable domain is SQTIHQWPATLVQPVGSPLSLECTVEGTSNPNLYWYRQAAGRGLQLLFYSVGIGQISSEVPQNLSASRPQDRQFILSSKKLLLSDSGFYLCAWSTGTRYNEQFFGPGTRLTVL.

The V gene is TRBV19, the J gene TRBJ2-4; possible D gene TRBD1, 5 bases. The CDR3 contains 15 residues. Trimming left V 7 bases short and J 3 bases short, with 16 bases between. Germline values: CDR1 LNHDA, CDR2 SQIVND (reference sequence). DNA for the CDR3: TGTGCCAGTACCCAGTCCGGCCAGGGCAAAAACATTCAGTACTTC. Residues: CASTQSGQGKNIQYF.

The chain is built from TRBV7-8 and TRBJ2-1; 10 bases align to TRBD1. From germline, CDR1 is SGHVS and CDR2 FQNEAQ. The CDR3 has 14 amino acids. With V trimmed by 6 bases and J by 6 bases, 5 bases remained unmatched. The CDR3 DNA reads as TGTGCCAGCAGTTCTAGGACAGGGGGCAATGAGCAGTTCTTC. Residues: CASSSRTGGNEQFF.

V and J are TRBV27 and TRBJ1-2, with D possibly TRBD1 on 6 matching bases. The CDR3 runs to 20 residues. V shed 8 bases and J shed 3 bases, with 34 bases lying between them. CDR1 is MNHEY, CDR2 SMNVEV, per germline (reference sequence). The CDR3 loop is CASGPGGLRLGTGFDYGYTF. The CDR3 region has the DNA TGTGCCAGCGGCCCTGGGGGTCTTCGCCTTGGTACAGGGTTTGACTATGGCTACACCTTC.

The rearrangement uses TRBV6-2 or TRBV6-3 and TRBJ1-1; D remains unclear. The germline V gene encodes CDR1 MNHEY and CDR2 SVGEGT. Trimming removed 2 bases at V and 11 bases at J, with 12 bases between. CDR3 length equals 12 residues. CDR3 sequence reads: CASSYPSLGAFF. The CDR3 coding sequence is TGTGCCAGCAGTTACCCCTCCTTGGGTGCTTTCTTT.

The V call is TRBV3-1 (or the pseudogene TRBV3-2), the J call TRBJ1-2, with D uncertain. This CDR3 has 13 residues. Deletions cut 5 bases from V and 4 bases from J, with 11 bases between. CDR1 LGHDT and CDR2 YNNKEL come from the germline V gene (reference sequence). CDR3 DNA: TGTGCCAGCAGCACACACGAAGTCTATGGCTACACCTTC. It specifies CASSTHEVYGYTF.

The V gene is TRBV12-5, the J gene TRBJ2-1, with D unresolved. CDR1 and CDR2 (germline): LGHNT, FRNRAP. V lost 6 bases, J lost 3 bases, and 9 bases lay in between. CDR3 size: 13 residues. The CDR3 is CASGMTIYNEQFF. The CDR3 region has the DNA TGTGCTAGTGGAATGACAATCTACAATGAGCAGTTCTTC.

This clone was detected once. The chain carries TRBV11-1 and TRBJ2-5; 7 nucleotides line up with TRBD1. V lost 4 bases, J lost 4 bases, and 9 bases stayed unmatched. Germline loops: CDR1 SGHAT, CDR2 FQDESV (reference sequence). The CDR3 consists of 15 residues. The CDR3 coding sequence is TGTGCCAGCAGCTCATCGACAGGGACCCGAGAGACCCAGTACTTC. The encoded protein is CASSSSTGTRETQYF.

This chain joins TRBV6-5 and TRBJ2-1, with 10 positions matching TRBD2. There are 15 residues in the CDR3. Trimming took 0 bases from V and 4 from J; bases not matched to a gene: 0. Germline V gene sequence: CDR1 MNHEY, CDR2 SVGAGI. CDR3 in amino acids: CASSYSSGGYNEQFF. For the CDR3, the DNA is TGTGCCAGCAGTTACTCTAGCGGGGGGTACAATGAGCAGTTCTTC.